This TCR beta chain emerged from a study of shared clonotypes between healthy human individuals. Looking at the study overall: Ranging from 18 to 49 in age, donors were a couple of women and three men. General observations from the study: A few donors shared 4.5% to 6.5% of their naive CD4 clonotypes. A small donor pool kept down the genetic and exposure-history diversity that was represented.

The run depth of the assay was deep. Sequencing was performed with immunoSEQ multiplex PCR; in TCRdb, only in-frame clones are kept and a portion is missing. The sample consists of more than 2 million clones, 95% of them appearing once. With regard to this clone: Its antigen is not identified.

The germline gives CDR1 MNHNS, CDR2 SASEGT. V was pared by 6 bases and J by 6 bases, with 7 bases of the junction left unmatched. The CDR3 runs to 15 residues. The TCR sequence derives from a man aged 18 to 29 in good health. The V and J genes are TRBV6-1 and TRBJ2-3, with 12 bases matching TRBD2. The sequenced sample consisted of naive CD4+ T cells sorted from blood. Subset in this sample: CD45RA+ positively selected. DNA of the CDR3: TGTGCCAGCAGGACTAGCGGGAGCCGCCTGGATACGCAGTATTTT. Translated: CASRTSGSRLDTQYF.